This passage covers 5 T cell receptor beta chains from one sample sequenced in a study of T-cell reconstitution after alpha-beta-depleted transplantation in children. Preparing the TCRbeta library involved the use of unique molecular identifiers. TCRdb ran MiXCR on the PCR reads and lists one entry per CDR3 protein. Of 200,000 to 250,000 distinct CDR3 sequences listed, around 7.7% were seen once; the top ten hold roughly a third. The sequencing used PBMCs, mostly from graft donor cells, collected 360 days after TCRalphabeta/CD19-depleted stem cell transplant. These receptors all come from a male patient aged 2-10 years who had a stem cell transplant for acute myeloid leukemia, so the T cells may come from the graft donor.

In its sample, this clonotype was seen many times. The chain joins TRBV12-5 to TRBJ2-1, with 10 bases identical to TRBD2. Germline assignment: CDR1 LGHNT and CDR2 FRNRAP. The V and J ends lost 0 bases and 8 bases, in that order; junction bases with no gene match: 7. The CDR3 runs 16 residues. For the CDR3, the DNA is TGTGCTAGTGGTTTGGTACGGGCTAGCGGGAGCGATGAGCAGTTCTTC. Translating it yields CASGLVRASGSDEQFF.

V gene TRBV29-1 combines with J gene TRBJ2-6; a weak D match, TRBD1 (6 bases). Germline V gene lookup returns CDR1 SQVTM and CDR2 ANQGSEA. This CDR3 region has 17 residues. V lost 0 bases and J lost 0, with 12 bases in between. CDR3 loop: CSVEDTGHLSGANVLTF. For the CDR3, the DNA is TGCAGCGTTGAAGATACGGGACACCTCTCTGGGGCCAACGTCCTGACTTTC.

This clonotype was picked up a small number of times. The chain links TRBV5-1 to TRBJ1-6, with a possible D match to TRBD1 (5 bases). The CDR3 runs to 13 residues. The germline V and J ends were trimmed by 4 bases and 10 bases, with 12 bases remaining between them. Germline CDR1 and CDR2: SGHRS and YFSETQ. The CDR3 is CASSREGDSPLHF. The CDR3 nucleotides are TGCGCCAGCAGCCGAGAAGGGGACTCACCCCTCCACTTT.

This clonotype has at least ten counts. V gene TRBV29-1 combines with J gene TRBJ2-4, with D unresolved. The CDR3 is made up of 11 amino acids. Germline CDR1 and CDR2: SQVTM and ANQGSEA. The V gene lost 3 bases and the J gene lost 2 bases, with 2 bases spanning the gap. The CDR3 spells CSVDTKNIQYF. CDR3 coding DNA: TGCAGCGTTGACACCAAAAACATTCAGTACTTC.

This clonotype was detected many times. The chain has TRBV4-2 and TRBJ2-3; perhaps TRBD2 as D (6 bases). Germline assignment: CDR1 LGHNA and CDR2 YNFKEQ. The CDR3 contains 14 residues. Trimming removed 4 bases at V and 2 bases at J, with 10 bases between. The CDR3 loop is CASSPSGLTDTQYF. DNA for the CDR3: TGTGCCAGCAGCCCCAGCGGGCTCACAGATACGCAGTATTTT.